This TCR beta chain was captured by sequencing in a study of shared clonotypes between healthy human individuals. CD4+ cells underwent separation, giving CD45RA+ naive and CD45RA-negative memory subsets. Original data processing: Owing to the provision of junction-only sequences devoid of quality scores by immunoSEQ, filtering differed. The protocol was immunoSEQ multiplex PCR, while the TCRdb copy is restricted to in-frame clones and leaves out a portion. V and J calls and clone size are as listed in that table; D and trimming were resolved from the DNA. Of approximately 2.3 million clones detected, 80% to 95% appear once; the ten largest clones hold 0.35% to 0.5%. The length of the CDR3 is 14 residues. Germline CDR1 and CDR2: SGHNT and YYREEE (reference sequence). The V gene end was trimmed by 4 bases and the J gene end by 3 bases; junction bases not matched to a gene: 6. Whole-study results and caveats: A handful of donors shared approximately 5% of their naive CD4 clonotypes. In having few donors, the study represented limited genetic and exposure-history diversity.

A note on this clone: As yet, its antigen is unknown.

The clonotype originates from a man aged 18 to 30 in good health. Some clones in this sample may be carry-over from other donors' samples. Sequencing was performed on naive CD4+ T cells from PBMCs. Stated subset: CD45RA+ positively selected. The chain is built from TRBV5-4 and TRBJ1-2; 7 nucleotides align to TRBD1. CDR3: CASSLQGQDYGYTF. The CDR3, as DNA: TGTGCCAGCAGCCTACAGGGGCAGGACTATGGCTACACCTTC. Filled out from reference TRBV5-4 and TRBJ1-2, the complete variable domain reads ETGVTQSPTHLIKTRGQQVTLRCSSQSGHNTVSWYQQALGQGPQFIFQYYREEENGRGNFPPRFSGLQFPNYSSELNVNALELDDSALYLCASSLQGQDYGYTFGSGTRLTVV.